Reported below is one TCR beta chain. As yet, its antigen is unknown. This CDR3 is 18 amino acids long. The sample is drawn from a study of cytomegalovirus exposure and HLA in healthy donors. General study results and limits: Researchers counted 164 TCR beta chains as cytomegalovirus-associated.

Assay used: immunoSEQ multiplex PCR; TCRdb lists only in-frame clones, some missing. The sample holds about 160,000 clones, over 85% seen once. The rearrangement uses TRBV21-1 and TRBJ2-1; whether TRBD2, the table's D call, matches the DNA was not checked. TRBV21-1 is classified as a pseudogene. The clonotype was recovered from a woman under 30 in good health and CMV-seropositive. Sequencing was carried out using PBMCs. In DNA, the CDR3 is TGTGCCAGCAGCACCCGCTCCCGGAGTAGCGTCTTTGGGGATGAGCAGTTCTTC. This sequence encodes CASSTRSRSSVFGDEQFF.